Sequencing of this T cell receptor beta chain was carried out in a study of OX40 agonist ivuxolimab in advanced cancers. For context, the study as a whole: Ivuxolimab, which targeted the costimulatory receptor OX40 (CD134), was an agonistic, fully human IgG2 monoclonal antibody. Intravenous ivuxolimab was administered to patients every 2 weeks at six dose levels: 0.01, 0.1, 0.3, 1.5, 3 and 10 mg/kg. Of the 50 to 55 patients in dose escalation, around 19 had hepatocellular carcinoma, approximately 15 had melanoma, 9 had renal cell carcinoma and 9 had head and neck cancer. In the dose-escalation cohort, approximately 80% of patients were male, and the mean age was around 60 years with a range of about 20 to 90. Prior anti-PD-1, anti-PD-L1 or anti-CTLA-4 therapy was permitted, and checkpoint inhibitors had been received by around 39% of dose-escalation patients. Three dose-escalation patients achieved partial responses, one with hepatocellular carcinoma and two with cutaneous melanoma. The point of sequencing TCRbeta in the periphery was to test whether ivuxolimab changed TCR sequence diversity and drove clonal T-cell expansion. The paper covers the monotherapy dose-escalation part of the phase I ivuxolimab trial, which included N of about 51 patients.

About this clone itself: The antigen this receptor binds is unknown. There are no base qualities to consult, and no much larger clone falls within one base.

The trial excluded patients who had a history of autoimmune disease or were on systemic immunosuppression. In every dose cohort, peripheral blood was drawn for TCR sequencing at baseline, cycle 4 day 1, and cycle 7 day 1. The samples were drawn from a first-in-human, open-label, multicenter phase I dose-escalation trial of ivuxolimab. Adults with locally advanced or metastatic melanoma, renal cell carcinoma, hepatocellular carcinoma or head and neck squamous cell carcinoma were enrolled in the trial. Before TCR sequencing, CD4+ T cells and CD8+ T cells from peripheral blood were sorted into separate populations. The V and J ends are trimmed by 8 bases and 3 bases, leaving 17 bases between them. CDR3 length: 15 amino acids, cysteine to phenylalanine. Only the CDR3 region is kept as DNA, spanning 45 bases read in frame from base 1. To sequence the TCRbeta CDR3 region, genomic DNA was isolated from the sorted cells. The immunoSEQ Assay was used to sequence the TCRbeta CDR3 regions. Drawn from immuneACCESS, this table holds only the in-frame rearrangements with V and J called that TCRdb kept. Clones are partly lost; checked studies trace under half to an unresolved V gene and leave the rest unexplained. The sample table lists about 21,000 clones, 76% of them with a count of one. The ten largest account for roughly 9.8% of the sample.

Study-wide findings and limitations: After ivuxolimab, expanded clones were on average more numerous among CD8+ T cells than among CD4+ T cells. In partial responders in the 0.1-3.0 mg/kg groups, normalized peripheral clonal expansion was found to be among the lowest, especially among CD8+ T cells. Clonal expansion of both CD4+ and CD8+ blood T cells was observed from baseline to week 6 at doses 0.1 to 3.0 mg/kg. Which antigens the clonally expanded peripheral T cells were specific for was not determined. Low levels of normalized T-cell clonal expansion were also seen in some nonresponding patients.

Sequenced here: CD4+ or CD8+ T cells sorted from blood, sampled in a trial of the OX40 agonist ivuxolimab. The clonotype was recovered from an adult with an advanced solid tumor such as melanoma, head and neck, liver or kidney cancer. The chain was built from TRBV5-3 and TRBJ1-4; the D gene is possibly TRBD1, with 5 bases matching. TRBV5-3 is an ORF; its function is uncertain. The nucleotide sequence reads TGTGCCAGCAGCAGGGACGGGCAAGCTAATGAAAAACTGTTTTTT. Its amino acids are CASSRDGQANEKLFF.